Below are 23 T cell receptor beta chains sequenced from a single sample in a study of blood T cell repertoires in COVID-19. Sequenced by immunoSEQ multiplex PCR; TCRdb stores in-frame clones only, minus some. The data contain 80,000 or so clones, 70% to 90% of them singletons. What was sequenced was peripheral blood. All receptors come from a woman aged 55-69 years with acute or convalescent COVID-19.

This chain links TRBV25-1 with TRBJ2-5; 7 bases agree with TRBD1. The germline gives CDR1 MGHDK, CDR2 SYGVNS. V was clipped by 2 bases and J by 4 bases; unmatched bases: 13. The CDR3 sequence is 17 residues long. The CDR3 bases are TGTGCCAGCAGTGAAAGGACAGGTGGATGGCAGAGAGAGACCCAGTACTTC. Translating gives CASSERTGGWQRETQYF.

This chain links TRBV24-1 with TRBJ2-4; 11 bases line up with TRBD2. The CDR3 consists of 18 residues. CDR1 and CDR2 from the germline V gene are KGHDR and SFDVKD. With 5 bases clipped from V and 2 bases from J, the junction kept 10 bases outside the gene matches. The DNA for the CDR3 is TGTGCCACCAGTGCGGGGCCGACTAGCGGGGTTACCAAAAACATTCAGTACTTC. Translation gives CATSAGPTSGVTKNIQYF.

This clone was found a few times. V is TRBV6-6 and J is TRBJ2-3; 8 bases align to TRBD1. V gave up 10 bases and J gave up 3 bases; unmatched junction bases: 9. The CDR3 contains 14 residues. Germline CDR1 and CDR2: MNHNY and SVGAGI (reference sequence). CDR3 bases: TGTGCCATCGCAGACAGGGGCCTAACAGATACGCAGTATTTT. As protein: CAIADRGLTDTQYF.

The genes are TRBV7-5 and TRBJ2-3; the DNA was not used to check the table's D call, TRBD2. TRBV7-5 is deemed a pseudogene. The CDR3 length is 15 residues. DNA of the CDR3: TGTGCCAGAAGCTTAGCTGTGATAGCGGGAGATACGCAGTATTTT. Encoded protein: CARSLAVIAGDTQYF.

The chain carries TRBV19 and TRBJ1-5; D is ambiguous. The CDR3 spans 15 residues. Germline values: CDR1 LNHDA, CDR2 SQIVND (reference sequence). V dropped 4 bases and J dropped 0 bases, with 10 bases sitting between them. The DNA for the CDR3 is TGTGCCAGTAGTAAGTACACCAATAGCAATCAGCCCCAGCATTTT. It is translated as CASSKYTNSNQPQHF. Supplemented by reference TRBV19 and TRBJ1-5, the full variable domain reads DGGITQSPKYLFRKEGQNVTLSCEQNLNHDAMYWYRQDPGQGLRLIYYSQIVNDFQKGDIAEGYSVSREKKESFPLTVTSAQKNPTAFYLCASSKYTNSNQPQHFGDGTRLSIL.

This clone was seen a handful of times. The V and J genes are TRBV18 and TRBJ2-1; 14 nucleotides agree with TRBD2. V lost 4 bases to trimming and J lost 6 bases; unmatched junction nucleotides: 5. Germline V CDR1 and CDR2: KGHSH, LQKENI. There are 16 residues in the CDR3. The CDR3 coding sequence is TGTGCCAGCTCACACCCGGGGACTAGCGGGGGCAATGAGCAGTTCTTC. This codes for CASSHPGTSGGNEQFF.

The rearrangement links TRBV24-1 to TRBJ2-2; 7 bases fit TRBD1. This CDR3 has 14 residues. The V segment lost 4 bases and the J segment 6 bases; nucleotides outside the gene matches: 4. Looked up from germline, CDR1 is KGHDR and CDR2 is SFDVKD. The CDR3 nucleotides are TGTGCCACCAGTGACCTTACAGGGGCCGGGGAGCTGTTTTTT. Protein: CATSDLTGAGELFF.

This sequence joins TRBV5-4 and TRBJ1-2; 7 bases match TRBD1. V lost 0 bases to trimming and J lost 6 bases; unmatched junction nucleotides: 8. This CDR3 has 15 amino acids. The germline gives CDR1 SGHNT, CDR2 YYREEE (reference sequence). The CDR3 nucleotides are TGTGCCAGCAGCTTGGGGGGACAGAATTGGAATGGCTACACCTTC. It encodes CASSLGGQNWNGYTF.

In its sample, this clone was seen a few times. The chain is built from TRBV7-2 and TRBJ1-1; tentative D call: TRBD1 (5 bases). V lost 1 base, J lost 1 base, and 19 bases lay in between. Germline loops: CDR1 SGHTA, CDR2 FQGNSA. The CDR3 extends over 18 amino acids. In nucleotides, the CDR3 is TGTGCCAGCAGCTTAGAGCAGGGATGGGTAATTAGGAACACTGAAGCTTTCTTT. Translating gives CASSLEQGWVIRNTEAFF.

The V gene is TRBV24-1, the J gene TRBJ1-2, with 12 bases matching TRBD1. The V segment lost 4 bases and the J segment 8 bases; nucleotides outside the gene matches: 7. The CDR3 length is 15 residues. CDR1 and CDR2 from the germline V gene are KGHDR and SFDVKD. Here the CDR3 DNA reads TGTGCCACCAGTGACCCGGGACAGGGGGCGAACGGCTACACCTTC. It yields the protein CATSDPGQGANGYTF.

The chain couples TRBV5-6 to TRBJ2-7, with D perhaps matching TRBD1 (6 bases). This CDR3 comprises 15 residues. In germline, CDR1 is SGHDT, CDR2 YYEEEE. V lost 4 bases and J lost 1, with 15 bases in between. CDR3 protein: CASSPGQGYSYEQYV. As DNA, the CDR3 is TGTGCCAGCAGCCCAGGGCAGGGGTATTCCTACGAGCAGTACGTC.

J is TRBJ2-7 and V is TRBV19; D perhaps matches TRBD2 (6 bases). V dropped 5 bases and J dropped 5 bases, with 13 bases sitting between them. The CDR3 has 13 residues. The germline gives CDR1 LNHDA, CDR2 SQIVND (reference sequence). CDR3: CASSPHGGDEQYV. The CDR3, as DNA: TGTGCCAGTAGTCCCCACGGAGGGGACGAGCAGTACGTC.

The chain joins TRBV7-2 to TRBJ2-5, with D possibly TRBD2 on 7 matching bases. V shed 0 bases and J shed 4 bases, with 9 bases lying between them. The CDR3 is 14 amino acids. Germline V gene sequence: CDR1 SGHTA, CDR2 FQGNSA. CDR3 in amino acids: CASSLAGGRETQYF. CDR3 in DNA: TGTGCCAGCAGCTTAGCGGGGGGGCGAGAGACCCAGTACTTC.

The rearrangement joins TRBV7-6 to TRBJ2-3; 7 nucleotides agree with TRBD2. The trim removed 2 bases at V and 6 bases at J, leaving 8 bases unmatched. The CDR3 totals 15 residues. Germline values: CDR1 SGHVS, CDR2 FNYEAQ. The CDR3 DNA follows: TGTGCCAGCAGCTTATTGAGCGGGGTGGCGGATACGCAGTATTTT. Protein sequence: CASSLLSGVADTQYF. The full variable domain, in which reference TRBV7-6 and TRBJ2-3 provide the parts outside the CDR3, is GAGVSQSPRYKVTKRGQDVALRCDPISGHVSLYWYRQALGQGPEFLTYFNYEAQQDKSGLPNDRFSAERPEGSISTLTIQRTEQRDSAMYRCASSLLSGVADTQYFGPGTRLTVL.

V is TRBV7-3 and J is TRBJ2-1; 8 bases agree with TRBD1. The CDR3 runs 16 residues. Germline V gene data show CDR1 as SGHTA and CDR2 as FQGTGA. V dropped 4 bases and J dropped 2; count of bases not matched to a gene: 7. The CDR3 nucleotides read TGTGCCAGCAGCTCCCGGACAGGGCCAACCTACAATGAGCAGTTCTTC. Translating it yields CASSSRTGPTYNEQFF.

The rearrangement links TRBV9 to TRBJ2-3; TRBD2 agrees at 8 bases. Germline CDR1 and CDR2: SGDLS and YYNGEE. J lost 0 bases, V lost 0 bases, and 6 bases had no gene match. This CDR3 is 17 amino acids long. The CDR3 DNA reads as TGTGCCAGCAGCGTAGAGGAACTAGCGGCTAGCACAGATACGCAGTATTTT. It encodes CASSVEELAASTDTQYF.

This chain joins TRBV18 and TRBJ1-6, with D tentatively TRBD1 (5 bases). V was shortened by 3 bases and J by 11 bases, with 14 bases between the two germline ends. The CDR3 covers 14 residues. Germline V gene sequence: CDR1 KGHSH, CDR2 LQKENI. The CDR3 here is CASSPPGEGAPLHF. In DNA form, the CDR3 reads TGTGCCAGCTCACCCCCGGGGGAAGGGGCACCCCTCCACTTT.

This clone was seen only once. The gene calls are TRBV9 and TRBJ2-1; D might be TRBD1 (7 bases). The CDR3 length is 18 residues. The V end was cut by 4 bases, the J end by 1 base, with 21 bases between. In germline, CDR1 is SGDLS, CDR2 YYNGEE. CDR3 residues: CASSTPQGGRGSYNEQFF. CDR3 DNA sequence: TGTGCCAGCAGCACCCCTCAGGGGGGCAGGGGATCCTACAATGAGCAGTTCTTC.

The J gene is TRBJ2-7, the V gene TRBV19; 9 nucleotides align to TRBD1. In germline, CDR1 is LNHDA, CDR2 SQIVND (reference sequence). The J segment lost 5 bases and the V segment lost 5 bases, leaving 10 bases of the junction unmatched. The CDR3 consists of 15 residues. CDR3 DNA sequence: TGTGCCAGTAGTTCGTCAACAGGGGGCATCGACGAGCAGTACTTC. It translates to CASSSSTGGIDEQYF.

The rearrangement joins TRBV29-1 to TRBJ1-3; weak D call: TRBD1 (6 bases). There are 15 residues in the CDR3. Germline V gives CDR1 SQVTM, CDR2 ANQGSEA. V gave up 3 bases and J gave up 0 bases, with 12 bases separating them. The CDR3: CSVDPDRSSGNTIYF. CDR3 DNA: TGCAGCGTTGATCCAGACAGGAGCTCTGGAAACACCATATATTTT.

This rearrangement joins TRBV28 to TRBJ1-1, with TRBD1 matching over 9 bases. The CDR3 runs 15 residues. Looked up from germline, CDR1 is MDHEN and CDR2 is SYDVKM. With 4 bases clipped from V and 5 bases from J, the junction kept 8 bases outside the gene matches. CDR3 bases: TGTGCCAGCAGTTCCGGGACAGGGAGCCAAACTGAAGCTTTCTTT. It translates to CASSSGTGSQTEAFF.

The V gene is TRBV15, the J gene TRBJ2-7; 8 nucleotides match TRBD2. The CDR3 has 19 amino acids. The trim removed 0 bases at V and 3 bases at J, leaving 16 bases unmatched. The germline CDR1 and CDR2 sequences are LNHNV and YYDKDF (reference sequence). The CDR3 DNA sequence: TGTGCCACCAGCAGAGATTCTTGGGGTAGCGGGGATCTGGGCTACGAGCAGTACGTC. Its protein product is CATSRDSWGSGDLGYEQYV.

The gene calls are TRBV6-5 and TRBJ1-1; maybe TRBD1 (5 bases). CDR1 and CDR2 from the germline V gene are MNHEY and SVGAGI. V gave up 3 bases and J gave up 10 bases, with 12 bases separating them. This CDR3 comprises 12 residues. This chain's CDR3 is CASSYGAGSAFF. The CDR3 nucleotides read TGTGCCAGCAGTTATGGGGCAGGATCAGCTTTCTTT.